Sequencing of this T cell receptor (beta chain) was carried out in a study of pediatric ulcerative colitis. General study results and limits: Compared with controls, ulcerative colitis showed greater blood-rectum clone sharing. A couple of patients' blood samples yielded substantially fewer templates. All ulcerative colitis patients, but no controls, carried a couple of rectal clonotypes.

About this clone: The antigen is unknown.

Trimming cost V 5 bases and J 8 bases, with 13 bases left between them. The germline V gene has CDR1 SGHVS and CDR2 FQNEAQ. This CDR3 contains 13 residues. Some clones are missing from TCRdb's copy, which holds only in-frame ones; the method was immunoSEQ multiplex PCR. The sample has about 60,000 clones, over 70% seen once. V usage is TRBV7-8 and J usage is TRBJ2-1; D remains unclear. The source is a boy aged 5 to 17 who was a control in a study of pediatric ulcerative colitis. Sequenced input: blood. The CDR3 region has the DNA TGTGCCAGCAGCCCCTGGCGTAGGGATGAGCAGTTCTTC. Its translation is CASSPWRRDEQFF.